A single sample is the source of the 3 T cell receptor beta chains below, sequenced in a study of control samples from healthy donors and cancer patients. Sequenced by immunoSEQ multiplex PCR; TCRdb stores in-frame clones only, minus some. In the table there are 60,000 to 75,000 clones, under 90% of which are singletons. What was sequenced was blood. The receptor set was obtained from a man in his fifties or sixties in good health.

The rearrangement joins TRBV7-2 to TRBJ2-7; TRBD2 aligns across 9 bases. CDR1 and CDR2 from the germline V gene are SGHTA and FQGNSA. V trimming: 6 bases; J trimming: 6 bases; junction bases outside the gene matches: 18. The CDR3 totals 17 residues. The CDR3 sequence is CASRPVPLGGRASEQYF. The CDR3 DNA follows: TGTGCCAGCAGACCAGTCCCCCTAGGCGGGAGGGCCTCCGAGCAGTACTTC.

This chain joins TRBV24-1 and TRBJ2-7; 7 bases align to TRBD1. The germline CDR1 and CDR2 sequences are KGHDR and SFDVKD. The CDR3 length is 14 residues. The J segment lost 3 bases and the V segment lost 2 bases, leaving 3 bases of the junction unmatched. DNA for the CDR3: TGTGCCACCAGTGATTCCCGGACAGGCTACGAGCAGTACTTC. Translation: CATSDSRTGYEQYF.

This chain links TRBV7-2 with TRBJ2-5; D tentatively fits TRBD1 or TRBD2 (5 bases each). Germline V CDR1 and CDR2: SGHTA, FQGNSA. V was trimmed by 1 base and J by 7 bases, leaving 19 bases between them. The CDR3 totals 16 residues. CDR3 region: CASSLEMEASGGTQYF. CDR3 coding DNA: TGTGCCAGCAGCTTAGAAATGGAGGCGTCTGGGGGGACCCAGTACTTC.